Presented here are 9 T cell receptor beta chains from one specimen sequenced in a study of spatial heterogeneity in lung cancer. From the 5' RACE reads, TCRdb called clonotypes with MiXCR, one entry per CDR3 protein. This table has about 40,000 distinct CDR3 sequences, 5.2% appearing once. The time point here: sample taken at primary tumor resection. Researchers sequenced whole RNA taken from tumor, nontumor lung or frozen PBMC without sorting. The sequences come from PBMCs, collected at surgery. Every receptor here comes from a female donor with early-stage non-small cell lung cancer.

This clonotype was seen ten or more times. This chain connects TRBV7-3 to TRBJ2-5; TRBD1 matches 7 bases. Germline trimming cut 0 bases from V and 5 bases from J; bases unmatched to any gene: 6. This CDR3 region has 15 residues. The germline gives CDR1 SGHTA, CDR2 FQGTGA. For the CDR3, the DNA is TGTGCCAGCAGCTTAACTGGCACAGGGGTGGAGACCCAGTACTTC. It translates to CASSLTGTGVETQYF.

This chain uses TRBV27 with TRBJ2-1, with D perhaps matching TRBD1 or TRBD2 (5 bases each). The V gene's germline CDR1 is MNHEY and CDR2 SMNVEV (reference sequence). CDR3 length: 15 amino acids. The V end was cut by 5 bases, the J end by 7 bases, with 18 bases between. CDR3 coding DNA: TGTGCCAGCAGTCTGGGGGTACTCGAAGGGAATGAGCAGTTCTTC. Its protein is CASSLGVLEGNEQFF.

There are many counts of this clonotype. The rearrangement uses TRBV6-5 and TRBJ2-7, with 9 bases lining up with TRBD1. Per the germline V gene, CDR1 is MNHEY and CDR2 is SVGAGI. After removal of 6 bases from V and 3 bases from J, the junction contained 6 bases not matched to a gene. This CDR3 contains 14 residues. The CDR3 here is CASSRQGGSYEQYF. The CDR3 DNA sequence: TGTGCCAGCAGCCGACAGGGGGGCAGCTACGAGCAGTACTTC.

The gene calls are TRBV7-3 and TRBJ2-5; 8 bases are shared with TRBD1. V was pared by 3 bases and J by 0 bases, with 3 bases of the junction left unmatched. CDR3 size: 15 residues. Germline V CDR1 and CDR2: SGHTA, FQGTGA. CDR3 nucleotide sequence: TGTGCCAGCAGCTTCACAGGGGGGAACCAAGAGACCCAGTACTTC. Protein: CASSFTGGNQETQYF.

In this sample, this clonotype turned up many times. The CDR3 here is CSARLTGLVGNEQFF. The CDR3 nucleotides are TGCAGTGCTAGACTGACAGGGCTGGTCGGCAATGAGCAGTTCTTC. This rearrangement joins TRBV20-1 to TRBJ2-1; TRBD1 agrees at 7 bases. This CDR3 is built from 15 residues. Unmatched junction bases numbered 10, after V lost 2 bases and J lost 6 bases. In germline, CDR1 is DFQATT, CDR2 SNEGSKA (reference sequence).

This clonotype was counted ten times or more. The chain carries TRBV20-1 and TRBJ2-7; TRBD1 matches 8 bases. Germline loops: CDR1 DFQATT, CDR2 SNEGSKA (reference sequence). The CDR3 loop spans 13 amino acids. V dropped 6 bases and J dropped 2; count of bases not matched to a gene: 6. Here the CDR3 reads CSAPGQGAYEQYF. In DNA, the CDR3 is TGCAGTGCCCCTGGACAGGGTGCCTACGAGCAGTACTTC.

This clonotype was seen repeatedly, ten times or more. The chain uses TRBV18 and TRBJ1-1; D possibly corresponds to TRBD1 (5 bases). CDR1 and CDR2 from the germline V gene are KGHSH and LQKENI. The V end was cut by 6 bases, the J end by 8 bases, with 10 bases between. CDR3 length: 11 residues. The CDR3 region has the DNA TGTGCCAGCTCGGAGGGACCAGAAGCTTTCTTT. The encoded protein is CASSEGPEAFF.

This clonotype has ten or more counts. CDR3 sequence: CAWSVNSGNTIYF. The CDR3 DNA is TGTGCCTGGAGTGTAAACTCTGGAAACACCATATATTTT. The chain employs TRBV30 and TRBJ1-3, with unresolved D. V lost 0 bases and J 0 bases, leaving 3 bases between the germline ends. CDR3 length: 13 residues. CDR1 GTSNPN and CDR2 SVGIG come from the germline V gene (reference sequence).

At least ten counts were recorded for this clonotype. The V call is TRBV20-1, the J call TRBJ1-5; a possible D gene is TRBD1 (5 bases). CDR1 and CDR2 (germline): DFQATT, SNEGSKA (reference sequence). Deletions cut 3 bases from V and 6 bases from J, with 18 bases between. The CDR3 totals 15 residues. The CDR3 nucleotides are TGCAGTGCTAGTTGGAGGGGAGAGTCGTTTCAGCCCCAGCATTTT. It is translated as CSASWRGESFQPQHF.